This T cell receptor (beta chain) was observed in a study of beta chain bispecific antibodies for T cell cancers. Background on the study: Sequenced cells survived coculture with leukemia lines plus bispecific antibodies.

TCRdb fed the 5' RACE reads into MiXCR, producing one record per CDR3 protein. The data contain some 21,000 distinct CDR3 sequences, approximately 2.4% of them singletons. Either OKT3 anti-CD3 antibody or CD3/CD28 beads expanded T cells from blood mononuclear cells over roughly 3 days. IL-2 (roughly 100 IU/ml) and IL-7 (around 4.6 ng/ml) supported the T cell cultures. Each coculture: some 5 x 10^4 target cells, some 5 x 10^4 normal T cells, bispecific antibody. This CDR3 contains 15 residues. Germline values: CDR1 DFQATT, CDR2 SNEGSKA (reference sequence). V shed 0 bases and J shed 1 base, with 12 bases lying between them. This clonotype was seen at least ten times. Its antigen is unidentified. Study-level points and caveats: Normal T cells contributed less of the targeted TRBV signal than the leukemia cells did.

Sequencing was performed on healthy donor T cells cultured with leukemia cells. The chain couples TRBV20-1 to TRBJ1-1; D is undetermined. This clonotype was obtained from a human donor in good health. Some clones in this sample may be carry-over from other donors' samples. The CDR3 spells CSARDLGRTNTEAFF. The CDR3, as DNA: TGCAGTGCTAGAGATTTGGGCAGGACGAACACTGAAGCTTTCTTT.